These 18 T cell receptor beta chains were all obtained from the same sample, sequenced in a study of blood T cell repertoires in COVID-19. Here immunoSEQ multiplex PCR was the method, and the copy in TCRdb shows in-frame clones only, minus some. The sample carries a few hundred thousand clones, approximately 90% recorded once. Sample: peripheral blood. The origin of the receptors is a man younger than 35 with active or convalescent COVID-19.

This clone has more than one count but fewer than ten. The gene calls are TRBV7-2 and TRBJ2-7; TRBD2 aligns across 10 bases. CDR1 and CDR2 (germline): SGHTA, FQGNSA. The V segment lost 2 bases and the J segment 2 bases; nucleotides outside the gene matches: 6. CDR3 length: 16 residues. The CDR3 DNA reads TGTGCCAGCAGCTTATACGGGACTAGCGAGACCTACGAGCAGTACTTC. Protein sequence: CASSLYGTSETYEQYF.

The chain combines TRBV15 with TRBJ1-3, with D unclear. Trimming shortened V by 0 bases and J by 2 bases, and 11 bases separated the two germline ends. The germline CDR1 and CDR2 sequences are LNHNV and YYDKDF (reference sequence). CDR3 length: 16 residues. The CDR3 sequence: CATSREAPTAGNTIYF. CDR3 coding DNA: TGTGCCACCAGCAGAGAGGCGCCAACAGCTGGAAACACCATATATTTT.

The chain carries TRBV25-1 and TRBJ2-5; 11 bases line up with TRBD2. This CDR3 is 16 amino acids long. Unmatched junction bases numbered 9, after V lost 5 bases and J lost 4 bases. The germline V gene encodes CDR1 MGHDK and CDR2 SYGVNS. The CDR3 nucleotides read TGTGCCAGCAGTACTAGCGGGGGCTGGCCCGCAGAGACCCAGTACTTC. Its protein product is CASSTSGGWPAETQYF.

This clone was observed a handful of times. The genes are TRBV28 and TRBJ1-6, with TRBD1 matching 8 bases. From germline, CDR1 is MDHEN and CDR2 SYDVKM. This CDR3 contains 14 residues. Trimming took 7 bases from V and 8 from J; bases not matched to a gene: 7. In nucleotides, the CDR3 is TGTGCCAGCAATGACAGGGGAGGAGATTCACCCCTCCACTTT. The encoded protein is CASNDRGGDSPLHF.

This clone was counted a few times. The CDR3 bases are TGTGCCAGCAGCCGGACAGAGAACACTGAAGCTTTCTTT. This codes for CASSRTENTEAFF. The chain carries TRBV11-1 and TRBJ1-1; a possible D gene is TRBD1 (6 bases). The CDR3 sequence is 13 residues long. Between the trimmed V and J ends, which lost 5 bases and 1 base, there was a span of 8 bases. Germline CDR1 and CDR2: SGHAT and FQDESV (reference sequence).

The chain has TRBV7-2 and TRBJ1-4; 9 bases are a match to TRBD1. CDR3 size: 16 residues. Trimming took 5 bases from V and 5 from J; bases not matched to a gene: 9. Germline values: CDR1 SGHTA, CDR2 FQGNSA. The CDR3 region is CASSLVPGTGNEKLFF. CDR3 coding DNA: TGTGCCAGCAGCCTAGTCCCCGGGACAGGGAATGAAAAACTGTTTTTT. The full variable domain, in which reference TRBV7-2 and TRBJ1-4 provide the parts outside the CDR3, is GAGVSQSPSNKVTEKGKDVELRCDPISGHTALYWYRQSLGQGLEFLIYFQGNSAPDKSGLPSDRFSAERTGGSVSTLTIQRTQQEDSAVYLCASSLVPGTGNEKLFFGSGTQLSVL.

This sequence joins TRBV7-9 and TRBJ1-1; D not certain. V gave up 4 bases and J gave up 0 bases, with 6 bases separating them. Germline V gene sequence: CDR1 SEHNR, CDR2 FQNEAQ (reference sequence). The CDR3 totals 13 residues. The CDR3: CASSSQVNTEAFF. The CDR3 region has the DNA TGTGCCAGCAGCTCTCAGGTGAACACTGAAGCTTTCTTT.

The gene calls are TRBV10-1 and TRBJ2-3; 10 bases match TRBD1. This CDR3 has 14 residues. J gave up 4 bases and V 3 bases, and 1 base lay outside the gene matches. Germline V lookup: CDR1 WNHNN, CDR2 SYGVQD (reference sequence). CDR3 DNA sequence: TGCGCCAGCAGTGAAGGGACAGGGGCAGATACGCAGTATTTT. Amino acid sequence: CASSEGTGADTQYF.

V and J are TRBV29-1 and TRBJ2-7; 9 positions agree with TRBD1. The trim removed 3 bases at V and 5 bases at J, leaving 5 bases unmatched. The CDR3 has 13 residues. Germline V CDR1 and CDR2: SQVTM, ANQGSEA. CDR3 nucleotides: TGCAGCGTTGACGGGACAGGGAAAAACGAGCAGTACTTC. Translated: CSVDGTGKNEQYF.

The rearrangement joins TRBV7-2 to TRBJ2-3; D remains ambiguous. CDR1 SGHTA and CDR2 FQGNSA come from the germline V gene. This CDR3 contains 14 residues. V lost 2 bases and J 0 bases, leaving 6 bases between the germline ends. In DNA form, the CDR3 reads TGTGCCAGCAGCTTATTCAGGAGCACAGATACGCAGTATTTT. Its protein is CASSLFRSTDTQYF.

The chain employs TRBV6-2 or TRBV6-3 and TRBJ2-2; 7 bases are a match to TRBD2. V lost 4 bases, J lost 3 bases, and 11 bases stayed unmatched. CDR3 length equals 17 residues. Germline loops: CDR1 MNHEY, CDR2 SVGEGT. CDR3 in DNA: TGTGCCAGCAGTTTCGACCCACAGAGCGGGGACACCGGGGAGCTGTTTTTT. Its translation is CASSFDPQSGDTGELFF.

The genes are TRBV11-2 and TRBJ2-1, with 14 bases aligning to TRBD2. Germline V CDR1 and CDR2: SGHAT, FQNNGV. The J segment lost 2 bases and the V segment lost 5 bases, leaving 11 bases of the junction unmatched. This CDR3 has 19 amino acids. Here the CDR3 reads CASSRAGTSGGLTYNEQFF. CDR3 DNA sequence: TGTGCCAGCAGCCGAGCCGGGACTAGCGGGGGCCTTACCTACAATGAGCAGTTCTTC.

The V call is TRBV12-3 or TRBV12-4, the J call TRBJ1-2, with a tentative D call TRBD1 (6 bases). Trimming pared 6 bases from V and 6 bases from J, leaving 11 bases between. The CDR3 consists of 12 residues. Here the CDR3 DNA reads TGTGCCAGCAGCGGGACACTAGATGGCTACACCTTC. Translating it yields CASSGTLDGYTF.

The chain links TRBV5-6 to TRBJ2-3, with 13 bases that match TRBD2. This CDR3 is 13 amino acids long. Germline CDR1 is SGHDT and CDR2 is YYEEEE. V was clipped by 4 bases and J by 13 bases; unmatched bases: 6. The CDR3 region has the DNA TGTGCCAGCAGCGTAACCGGGACTAGCGGGGAGTATTTT. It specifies CASSVTGTSGEYF.

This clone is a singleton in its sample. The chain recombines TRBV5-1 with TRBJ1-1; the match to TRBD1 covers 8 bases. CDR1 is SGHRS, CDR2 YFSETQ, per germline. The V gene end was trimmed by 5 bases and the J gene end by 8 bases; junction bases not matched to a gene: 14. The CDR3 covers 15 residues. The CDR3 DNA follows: TGCGCCAGCAGAGCCTTACAGGGGGTGGCCTACGAAGCTTTCTTT. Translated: CASRALQGVAYEAFF.

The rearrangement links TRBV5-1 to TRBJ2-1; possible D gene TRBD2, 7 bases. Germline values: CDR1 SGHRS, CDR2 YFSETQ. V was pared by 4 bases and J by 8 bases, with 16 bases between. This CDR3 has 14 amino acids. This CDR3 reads CASSLWIGGDEQFF. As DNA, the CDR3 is TGCGCCAGCAGCCTTTGGATAGGGGGGGATGAGCAGTTCTTC. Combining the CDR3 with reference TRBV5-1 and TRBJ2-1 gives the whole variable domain KAGVTQTPRYLIKTRGQQVTLSCSPISGHRSVSWYQQTPGQGLQFLFEYFSETQRNKGNFPGRFSGRQFSNSRSEMNVSTLELGDSALYLCASSLWIGGDEQFFGPGTRLTVL.

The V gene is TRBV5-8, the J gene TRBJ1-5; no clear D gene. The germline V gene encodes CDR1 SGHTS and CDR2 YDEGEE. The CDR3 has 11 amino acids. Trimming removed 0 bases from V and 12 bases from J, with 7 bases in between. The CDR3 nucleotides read TGTGCCAGCAGCTTGGGAGGGCTCCAGCATTTT. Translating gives CASSLGGLQHF.

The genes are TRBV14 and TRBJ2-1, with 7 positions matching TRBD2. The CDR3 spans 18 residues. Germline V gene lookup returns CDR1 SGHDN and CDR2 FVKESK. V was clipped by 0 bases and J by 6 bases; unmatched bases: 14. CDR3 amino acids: CASSQEAPGGYSFNEQFF. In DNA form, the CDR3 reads TGTGCCAGCAGCCAAGAGGCGCCCGGGGGGTATAGTTTCAATGAGCAGTTCTTC.